This passage covers 22 T cell receptor beta chains from one sample sequenced in a study of type 1 and type 2 diabetes patients. Genomic DNA was the PCR template. Multiplex PCR with 30 forward and 13 reverse primers amplified the TCR beta CDR3. TCRdb re-called the multiplex PCR reads with MiXCR, one entry per CDR3 protein. Among 250,000 to 300,000 distinct CDR3 sequences listed, roughly 50% were seen once. The sample consisted of peripheral blood mononuclear cells (PBMCs). The receptors come from a man aged 18 to 30 with type 2 diabetes.

This clonotype has only a few counts. The genes are TRBV2 and TRBJ2-3; TRBD2 might be the D (5 bases). V was cut by 8 bases and J by 0 bases, with 12 bases left in between. The CDR3 consists of 14 residues. Germline CDR1 is SNHLY and CDR2 is FYNNEI. The chain's CDR3 is CASGWTRSTDTQYF. The DNA for the CDR3 is TGTGCCAGCGGGTGGACTCGGAGCACAGATACGCAGTATTTT.

The chain links TRBV19 to TRBJ2-7; perhaps D is TRBD1 or TRBD2 (5 bases each). This CDR3 spans 15 amino acids. The germline CDR1 and CDR2 sequences are LNHDA and SQIVND (reference sequence). The CDR3 sequence: CVSHETGTPLSEQYF. Here the CDR3 DNA reads TGTGTCAGCCACGAGACTGGGACCCCTCTTTCCGAGCAGTACTTC.

The genes are TRBV6-6 and TRBJ1-1, with TRBD1 matching 7 bases. Germline V CDR1 and CDR2: MNHNY, SVGAGI (reference sequence). The length of the CDR3 is 12 residues. The trim removed 7 bases at V and 5 bases at J, leaving 4 bases unmatched. This chain's CDR3 is CASTDRVTEAFF. The CDR3 DNA reads TGTGCCAGCACTGACAGGGTAACTGAAGCTTTCTTT.

With respect to this clonotype: One end of the junction is discordant with germline, which a read error may explain. The chain combines TRBV30 with TRBJ1-2; unclear D gene. Germline CDR1 reads GTSNPN; CDR2 reads SVGIG (reference sequence). This CDR3 has 13 residues. CDR3 residues: CAYYPFANCGYTF. The CDR3 coding sequence is TGTGCCTACTACCCCTTTGCTAACTGTGGCTACACCTTC.

The rearrangement uses TRBV30 and TRBJ1-6; D unresolved. The CDR3 spans 13 residues. The V gene lost 3 bases and the J gene lost 9 bases, with 12 bases spanning the gap. Germline loops: CDR1 GTSNPN, CDR2 SVGIG (reference sequence). CDR3 nucleotides: TGTGCCTGGAGGTCGACTACGATTTCACCCCTCCACTTT. Its translation: CAWRSTTISPLHF.

Note on this clonotype: The CDR3 does not close with the conserved phenylalanine or tryptophan, likely indicating a read error. The chain links TRBV30 to TRBJ1-5; perhaps TRBD1 as D (6 bases). CDR1 is GTSNPN and CDR2 is SVGIG in the germline V gene (reference sequence). This CDR3 is 16 amino acids long. V lost 3 bases to trimming and J lost 0 bases, with 15 bases between them. CDR3 protein: CAWSYPGTLSNQPQHL. The CDR3 DNA follows: TGTGCCTGGAGCTATCCCGGGACACTTAGCAATCAGCCCCAGCATCTT.

In the case of this clonotype: This CDR3 is missing its conserved last phenylalanine or tryptophan, likely due to a read error. J is TRBJ2-2 and V is TRBV9, with TRBD2 matching 15 bases. V gave up 4 bases and J gave up 6 bases; unmatched junction bases: 1. CDR3 length equals 15 residues. CDR1 and CDR2 from the germline V gene are SGDLS and YYNGEE. DNA for the CDR3: TGTGCCAGCAGCCGGACTAGCGGGAGGGCCGGGGAGCTGTTTCTT. Protein: CASSRTSGRAGELFL.

This clonotype was found a few times. The V call is TRBV20-1, the J call TRBJ1-2; D is possibly TRBD1 (5 bases). The CDR3 contains 12 residues. Between the trimmed V and J ends, which lost 7 bases and 6 bases, there was a span of 15 bases. Germline V gene lookup returns CDR1 DFQATT and CDR2 SNEGSKA (reference sequence). The DNA of the CDR3 is TGCAGTGTCCCAGGGTCGACGGATGGCTACACCTTC. Residues: CSVPGSTDGYTF.

The CDR3 protein is CSASLLNRKEGYTF. The CDR3 region has the DNA TGCAGTGCGAGCCTTCTTAACAGGAAGGAAGGCTACACCTTC. V is TRBV20-1 and J is TRBJ1-2, with a tentative D call TRBD1 (5 bases). Per the germline V gene, CDR1 is DFQATT and CDR2 is SNEGSKA (reference sequence). This CDR3 comprises 14 residues. V lost 6 bases, J lost 8 bases, and 22 bases lay in between.

This clonotype was observed a few times. The rearrangement uses TRBV2 and TRBJ2-3, with 16 bases identical to TRBD2. In germline, CDR1 is SNHLY, CDR2 FYNNEI. J gave up 4 bases and V 7 bases, and 5 bases lay outside the gene matches. The CDR3 runs to 16 residues. CDR3 bases: TGTGCCAGCAACCCGGGACTAGCGGGAGGGGCAGATACGCAGTATTTT. Translation gives CASNPGLAGGADTQYF.

This chain joins TRBV7-8 and TRBJ2-1, with D possibly being TRBD2 (5 bases). CDR1 is SGHVS and CDR2 is FQNEAQ in the germline V gene. This CDR3 is built from 16 residues. The V and J ends lost 3 bases and 4 bases respectively, with 16 bases between them. The CDR3: CASSLMTGKRYNEQFF. The CDR3, as DNA: TGTGCCAGCAGCTTGATGACGGGGAAACGATACAATGAGCAGTTCTTC.

This chain connects TRBV7-2 to TRBJ2-6; D remains ambiguous. The CDR3 runs to 17 residues. V lost 5 bases and J lost 0, with 14 bases in between. The germline V gene has CDR1 SGHTA and CDR2 FQGNSA. Written as DNA, the CDR3 is TGTGCCAGCAGCCAAACACTTGGAGCCTCTGGGGCCAACGTCCTGACTTTC. Its protein product is CASSQTLGASGANVLTF.

Here the CDR3 reads CASSPRGGADEQYF. The CDR3 bases are TGTGCCAGCAGTCCCCGGGGAGGGGCGGATGAGCAGTACTTC. The chain is built from TRBV25-1 and TRBJ2-7, with 7 bases that match TRBD2. CDR3 length: 14 residues. Trimming took 5 bases from V and 7 from J; bases not matched to a gene: 11. CDR1 MGHDK and CDR2 SYGVNS come from the germline V gene.

This clonotype has more than one count but fewer than ten. The gene calls are TRBV29-1 and TRBJ2-2; possibly TRBD1 or TRBD2 for D (5 bases each). The V gene's germline CDR1 is SQVTM and CDR2 ANQGSEA. The CDR3 is 15 residues long. The V end lost 4 bases, the J end lost 6 bases, and 18 bases lay between the germline ends. CDR3 protein: CSVAVRWDGAGELFF. DNA of the CDR3: TGCAGCGTTGCCGTTCGCTGGGACGGGGCCGGGGAGCTGTTTTTT.

About this clonotype itself: No conserved phenylalanine or tryptophan is present at the end of the CDR3, so a read error is the likely explanation. This chain joins TRBV28 and TRBJ2-7; the match to TRBD1 covers 7 bases. Per the germline V gene, CDR1 is MDHEN and CDR2 is SYDVKM. The CDR3 has 13 amino acids. Trimming cost V 8 bases and J 3 bases; bases outside gene matches: 7. The CDR3 DNA is TGTGCCAGCGGCCCGGGACAGTTCTACGAGCAGTACCTC. Protein product: CASGPGQFYEQYL.

J is TRBJ1-2 and V is TRBV20-1; possible D gene TRBD1, 5 bases. Trimming took off 3 bases at V and 6 bases at J, with 11 bases between the two ends. The CDR3 loop spans 12 amino acids. Germline CDR1 reads DFQATT; CDR2 reads SNEGSKA (reference sequence). CDR3 sequence: CSARALGDGYTF. For the CDR3, the DNA is TGCAGTGCTAGGGCCCTAGGGGATGGCTACACCTTC.

The chain couples TRBV7-3 to TRBJ1-2; the match to TRBD1 covers 7 bases. Trimming took 5 bases from V and 1 from J; bases not matched to a gene: 7. The germline CDR1 and CDR2 sequences are SGHTA and FQGTGA. This CDR3 is 15 amino acids long. CDR3 in DNA: TGTGCCAGCAGCCAAGGGGGACAGCTTAACTATGGCTACACCTTC. The encoded protein is CASSQGGQLNYGYTF.

This chain uses TRBV20-1 with TRBJ2-7, with 10 bases matching TRBD2. Germline lookup yields CDR1 DFQATT and CDR2 SNEGSKA (reference sequence). V lost 0 bases, J lost 7 bases, and 6 bases stayed unmatched. This CDR3 has 14 residues. The CDR3 is CSARDNKRGGEQYF. CDR3 bases: TGCAGTGCTAGAGATAACAAGCGGGGGGGGGAGCAGTACTTC.

In this sample, this clonotype turned up a few times. The chain carries TRBV9 and TRBJ2-3, with 10 bases aligning to TRBD2. The length of the CDR3 is 15 residues. Losses at the gene ends were 5 bases for V and 1 base for J; bases not matched to a gene: 4. CDR1 SGDLS and CDR2 YYNGEE come from the germline V gene. CDR3 in amino acids: CASRRTSGGTDTQYF. CDR3 bases: TGTGCCAGCAGACGTACTAGCGGGGGCACAGATACGCAGTATTTT.

This clonotype appeared a few times. The genes are TRBV28 and TRBJ1-6; the D is unclear. Trimming pared 3 bases from V and 7 bases from J, leaving 10 bases between. CDR1 MDHEN and CDR2 SYDVKM come from the germline V gene. The CDR3 length is 14 residues. CDR3: CASSFATWNSPLHF. CDR3 sequence (DNA): TGTGCCAGCAGTTTTGCTACGTGGAATTCACCCCTCCACTTT. Full variable domain (rest looked up from reference TRBV28 and TRBJ1-6): DVKVTQSSRYLVKRTGEKVFLECVQDMDHENMFWYRQDPGLGLRLIYFSYDVKMKEKGDIPEGYSVSREKKERFSLILESASTNQTSMYLCASSFATWNSPLHFGNGTRLTVT.

Points on this clonotype: A read error may explain this, as a much larger clone is one base away. The rearrangement joins TRBV25-1 to TRBJ2-7; TRBD2 agrees at 12 bases. Germline V gene lookup returns CDR1 MGHDK and CDR2 SYGVNS. The CDR3 extends over 15 amino acids. The CDR3 loop is CAGSEGTSGRYEQYF. CDR3 DNA: TGTGCCGGCAGTGAAGGCACTAGCGGGAGGTACGAGCAGTACTTC.

The rearrangement joins TRBV29-1 to TRBJ2-5, with 7 bases matching TRBD1. CDR3 length: 12 amino acids. Germline V lookup: CDR1 SQVTM, CDR2 ANQGSEA. The V gene end was trimmed by 7 bases and the J gene end by 11 bases; junction bases not matched to a gene: 13. The DNA for the CDR3 is TGCAGCGGGACCGGGACAGTCAATGAGCAGTACTTC. This codes for CSGTGTVNEQYF. Together with reference TRBV29-1 and TRBJ2-5, the CDR3 gives the full variable domain: SAVISQKPSRDICQRGTSLTIQCQVDSQVTMMFWYRQQPGQSLTLIATANQGSEATYESGFVIDKFPISRPNLTFSTLTVSNMSPEDSSIYLCSGTGTVNEQYFGPGTRLLVL.